This paragraph covers one T cell receptor beta chain sequence. What it binds is unknown. At one of its ends the junction is not consistent with the germline gene, which may arise from a read error. The data stem from a study of tumor and adjacent non-tumor tissue in lung cancer. Study details: Patients were aged about 30 to 85, around ten men and about 5 women, stage I to III.

The template was RNA from unsorted bulk tissue. Chemotherapy-naive patients with new lung cancer underwent thoracic surgery in China, August–late 2014. Germline V gene lookup returns CDR1 MDHEN and CDR2 SYDVKM. This CDR3 region has 17 residues. Notes on the study in general: Shorter survival was associated with higher TCR diversity in tumors.

Three rounds of nested PCR, following a modified ARM-PCR protocol, produced the TCRbeta library. TCRdb reanalysed the multiplex PCR reads using MiXCR and keeps one entry per CDR3 protein. This sample has some 200,000 distinct CDR3 sequences, with around 70% found just once. This TCR derives from a man aged 60-69 years with non-small cell lung cancer. The chain is built from TRBV28 and TRBJ2-7; the D call may be TRBD1 or TRBD2 (5 bases each). Specimen: lung tumor tissue. The CDR3 DNA reads as TGTGCAAGCAGTCCCCTGAGAGGATCAGGGAGCTCCTACGAGCAGTACTTC. Translation gives CASSPLRGSGSSYEQYF.